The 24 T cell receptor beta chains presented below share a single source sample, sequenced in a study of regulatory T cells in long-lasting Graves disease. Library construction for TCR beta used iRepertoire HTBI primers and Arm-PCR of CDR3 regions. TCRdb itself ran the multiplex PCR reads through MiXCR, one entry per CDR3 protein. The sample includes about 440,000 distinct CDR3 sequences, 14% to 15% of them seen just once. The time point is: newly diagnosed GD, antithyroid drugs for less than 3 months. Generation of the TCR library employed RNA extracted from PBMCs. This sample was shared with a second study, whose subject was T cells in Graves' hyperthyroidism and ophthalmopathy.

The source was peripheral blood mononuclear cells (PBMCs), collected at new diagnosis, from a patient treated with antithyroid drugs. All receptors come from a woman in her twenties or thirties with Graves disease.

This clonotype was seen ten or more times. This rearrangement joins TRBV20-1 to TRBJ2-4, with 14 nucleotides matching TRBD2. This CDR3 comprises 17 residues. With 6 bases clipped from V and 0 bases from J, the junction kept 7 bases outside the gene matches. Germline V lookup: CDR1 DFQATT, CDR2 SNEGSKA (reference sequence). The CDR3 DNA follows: TGCAGTGCCCCGGGACTAGCGGGAGAGCTAGCCAAAAACATTCAGTACTTC. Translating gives CSAPGLAGELAKNIQYF.

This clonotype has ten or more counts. The CDR3 protein is CASSGSGTGTTEAFF. The CDR3 DNA reads TGCGCCAGCAGTGGGTCCGGGACAGGGACCACTGAAGCTTTCTTT. The gene calls are TRBV10-1 and TRBJ1-1; 9 nucleotides align to TRBD1. Losses at the gene ends were 4 bases for V and 4 bases for J; bases not matched to a gene: 7. The germline gives CDR1 WNHNN, CDR2 SYGVQD (reference sequence). This CDR3 spans 15 amino acids.

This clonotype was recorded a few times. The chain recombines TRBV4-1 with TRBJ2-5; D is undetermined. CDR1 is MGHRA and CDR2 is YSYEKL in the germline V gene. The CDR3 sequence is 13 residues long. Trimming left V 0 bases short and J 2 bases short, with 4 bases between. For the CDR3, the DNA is TGCGCCAGCAGCCAAGAGGGTCAAGAGACCCAGTACTTC. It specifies CASSQEGQETQYF.

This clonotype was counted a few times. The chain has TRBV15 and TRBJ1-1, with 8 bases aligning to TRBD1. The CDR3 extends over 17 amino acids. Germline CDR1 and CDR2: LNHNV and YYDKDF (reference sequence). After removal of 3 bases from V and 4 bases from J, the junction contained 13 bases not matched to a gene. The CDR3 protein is CATSRPGYGQGGTEAFF. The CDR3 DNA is TGTGCCACCAGCAGGCCGGGGTACGGACAGGGAGGCACTGAAGCTTTCTTT.

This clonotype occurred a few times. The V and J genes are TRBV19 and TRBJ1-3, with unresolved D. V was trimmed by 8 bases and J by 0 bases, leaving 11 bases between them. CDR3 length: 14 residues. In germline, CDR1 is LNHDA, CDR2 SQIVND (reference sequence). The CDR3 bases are TGTGCCAGTCACACCACGGGCTCTGGAAACACCATATATTTT. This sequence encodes CASHTTGSGNTIYF.

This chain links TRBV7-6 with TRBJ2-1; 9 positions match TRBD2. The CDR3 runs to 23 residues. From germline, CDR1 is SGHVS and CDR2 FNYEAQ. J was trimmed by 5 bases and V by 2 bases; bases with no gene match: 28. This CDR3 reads CASSLRWGLAGVGTGEADNEQFF. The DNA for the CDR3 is TGTGCCAGCAGCTTACGATGGGGTTTAGCGGGAGTAGGGACCGGGGAAGCAGACAATGAGCAGTTCTTC.

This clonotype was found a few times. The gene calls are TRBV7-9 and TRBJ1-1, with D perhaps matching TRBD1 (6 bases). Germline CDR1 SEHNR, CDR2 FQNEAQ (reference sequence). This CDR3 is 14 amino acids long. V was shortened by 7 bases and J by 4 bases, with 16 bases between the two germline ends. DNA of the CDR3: TGTGCCAGCACCAAGGCACAGGGTGGCACTGAAGCTTTCTTT. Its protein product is CASTKAQGGTEAFF.

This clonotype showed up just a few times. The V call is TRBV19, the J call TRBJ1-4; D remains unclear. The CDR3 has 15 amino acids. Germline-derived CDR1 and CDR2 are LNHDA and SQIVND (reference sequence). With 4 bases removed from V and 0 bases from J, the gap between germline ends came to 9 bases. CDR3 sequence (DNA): TGTGCCAGTAGTACCGGGGATGCAACTAATGAAAAACTGTTTTTT. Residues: CASSTGDATNEKLFF.

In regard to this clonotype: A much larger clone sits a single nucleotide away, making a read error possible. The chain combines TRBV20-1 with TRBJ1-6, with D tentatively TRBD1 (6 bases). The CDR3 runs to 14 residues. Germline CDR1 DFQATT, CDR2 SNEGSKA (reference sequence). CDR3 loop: CGARDAEEGEALHF. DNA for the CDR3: TGCGGTGCTAGAGATGCCGAGGAGGGGGAGGCCCTCCACTTT.

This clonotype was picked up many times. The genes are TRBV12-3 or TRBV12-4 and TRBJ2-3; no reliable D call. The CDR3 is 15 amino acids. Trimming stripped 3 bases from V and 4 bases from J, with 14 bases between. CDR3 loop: CASSFSEQASDTQYF. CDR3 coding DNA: TGTGCCAGCAGTTTTAGTGAGCAGGCCTCAGATACGCAGTATTTT.

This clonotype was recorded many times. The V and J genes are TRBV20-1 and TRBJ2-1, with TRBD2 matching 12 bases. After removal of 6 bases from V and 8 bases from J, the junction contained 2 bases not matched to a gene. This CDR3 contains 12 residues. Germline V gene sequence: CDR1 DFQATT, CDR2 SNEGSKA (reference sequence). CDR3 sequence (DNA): TGCAGTGCGACTAGCGGGAGTGATGAGCAGTTCTTC. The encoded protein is CSATSGSDEQFF.

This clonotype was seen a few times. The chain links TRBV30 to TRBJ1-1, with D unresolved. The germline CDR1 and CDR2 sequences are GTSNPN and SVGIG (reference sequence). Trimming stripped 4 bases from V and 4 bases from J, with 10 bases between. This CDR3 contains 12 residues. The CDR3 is CAWTRAATEAFF. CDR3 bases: TGTGCCTGGACTCGTGCCGCCACTGAAGCTTTCTTT.

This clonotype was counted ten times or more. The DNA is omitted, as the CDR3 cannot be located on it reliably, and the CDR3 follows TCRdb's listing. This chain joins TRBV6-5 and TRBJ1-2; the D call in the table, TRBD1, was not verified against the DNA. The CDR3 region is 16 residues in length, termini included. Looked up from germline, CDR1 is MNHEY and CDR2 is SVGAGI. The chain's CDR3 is CASSSSAGAQKYGYTF.

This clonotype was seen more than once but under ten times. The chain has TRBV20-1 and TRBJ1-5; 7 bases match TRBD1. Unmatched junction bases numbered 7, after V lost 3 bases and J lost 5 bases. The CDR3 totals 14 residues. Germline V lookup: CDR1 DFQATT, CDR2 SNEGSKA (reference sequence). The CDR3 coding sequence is TGCAGTGCTAGTACACACAGGGGAGATCAGCCCCAGCATTTT. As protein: CSASTHRGDQPQHF.

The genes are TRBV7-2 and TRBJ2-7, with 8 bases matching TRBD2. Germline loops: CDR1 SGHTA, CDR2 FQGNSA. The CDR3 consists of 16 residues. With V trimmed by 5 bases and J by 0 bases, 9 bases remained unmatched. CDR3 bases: TGTGCCAGCAGCCAGACTAGCGTAAGGAGCTCCTACGAGCAGTACTTC. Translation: CASSQTSVRSSYEQYF.

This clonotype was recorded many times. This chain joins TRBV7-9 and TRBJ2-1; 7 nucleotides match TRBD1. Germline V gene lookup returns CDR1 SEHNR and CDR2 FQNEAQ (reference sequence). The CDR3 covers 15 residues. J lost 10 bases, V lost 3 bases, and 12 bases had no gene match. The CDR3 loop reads CASSLGRVGGQEQFF. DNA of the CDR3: TGTGCCAGCAGCTTGGGACGGGTAGGGGGCCAAGAGCAGTTCTTC.

For the CDR3, the DNA is TGTGCCAGCAGCCCCGGACCGGAGATCTACAATGAGCAGTTCTTC. Its translation is CASSPGPEIYNEQFF. The chain links TRBV5-4 to TRBJ2-1; D is unclear. This CDR3 contains 15 residues. The germline gives CDR1 SGHNT, CDR2 YYREEE (reference sequence). The V and J ends lost 4 bases and 3 bases respectively, with 14 bases between them.

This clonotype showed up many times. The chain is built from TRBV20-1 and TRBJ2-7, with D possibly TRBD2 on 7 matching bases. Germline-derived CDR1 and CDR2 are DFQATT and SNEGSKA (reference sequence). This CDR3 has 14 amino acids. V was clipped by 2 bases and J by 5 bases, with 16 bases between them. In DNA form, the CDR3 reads TGCAGTGCTAGAAGGGGGGGCTTGGTAAACGAGCAGTACTTC. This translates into CSARRGGLVNEQYF.

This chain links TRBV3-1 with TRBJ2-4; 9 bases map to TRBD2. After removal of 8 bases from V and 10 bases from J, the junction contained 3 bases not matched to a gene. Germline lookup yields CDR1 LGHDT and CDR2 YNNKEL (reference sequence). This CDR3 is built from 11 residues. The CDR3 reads CASAGGAIQYF. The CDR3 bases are TGTGCCAGCGCGGGGGGGGCGATTCAGTACTTC.

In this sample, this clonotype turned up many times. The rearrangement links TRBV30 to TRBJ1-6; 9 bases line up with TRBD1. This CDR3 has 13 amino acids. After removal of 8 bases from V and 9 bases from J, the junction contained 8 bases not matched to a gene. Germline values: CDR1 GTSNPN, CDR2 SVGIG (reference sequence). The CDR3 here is CAMSQGATSPLHF. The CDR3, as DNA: TGTGCCATGTCACAGGGGGCAACTTCACCCCTCCACTTT.

CDR3: CATSRDYGGSNEKLFF. The CDR3, as DNA: TGTGCCACCAGCAGAGATTACGGGGGGAGTAATGAAAAACTGTTTTTT. The chain couples TRBV15 to TRBJ1-4; tentatively, D is TRBD1 (5 bases). There are 16 residues in the CDR3. The V gene lost 0 bases and the J gene lost 4 bases, with 12 bases spanning the gap. The germline gives CDR1 LNHNV, CDR2 YYDKDF (reference sequence).

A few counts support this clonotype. The CDR3 nucleotides are TGCGCCAGCAGCCCAACAGGACCTGGGCCACCCCTCCACTTT. Protein: CASSPTGPGPPLHF. This chain connects TRBV5-1 to TRBJ1-6; possible D gene TRBD1, 5 bases. Germline CDR1 is SGHRS and CDR2 is YFSETQ. Trimming stripped 4 bases from V and 11 bases from J, with 16 bases between. The CDR3 totals 14 residues.

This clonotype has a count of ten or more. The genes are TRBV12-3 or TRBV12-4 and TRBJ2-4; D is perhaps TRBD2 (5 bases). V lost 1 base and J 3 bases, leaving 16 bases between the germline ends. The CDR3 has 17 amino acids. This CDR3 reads CASSLGFGELSKNIQYF. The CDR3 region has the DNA TGTGCCAGCAGTTTAGGGTTTGGGGAGCTAAGCAAAAACATTCAGTACTTC.

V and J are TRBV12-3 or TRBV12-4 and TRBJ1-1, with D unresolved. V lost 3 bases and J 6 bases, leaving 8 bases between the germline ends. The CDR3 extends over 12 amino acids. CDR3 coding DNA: TGTGCCAGCAGTTTCAGCGTCGCTGAAGCTTTCTTT. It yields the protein CASSFSVAEAFF.